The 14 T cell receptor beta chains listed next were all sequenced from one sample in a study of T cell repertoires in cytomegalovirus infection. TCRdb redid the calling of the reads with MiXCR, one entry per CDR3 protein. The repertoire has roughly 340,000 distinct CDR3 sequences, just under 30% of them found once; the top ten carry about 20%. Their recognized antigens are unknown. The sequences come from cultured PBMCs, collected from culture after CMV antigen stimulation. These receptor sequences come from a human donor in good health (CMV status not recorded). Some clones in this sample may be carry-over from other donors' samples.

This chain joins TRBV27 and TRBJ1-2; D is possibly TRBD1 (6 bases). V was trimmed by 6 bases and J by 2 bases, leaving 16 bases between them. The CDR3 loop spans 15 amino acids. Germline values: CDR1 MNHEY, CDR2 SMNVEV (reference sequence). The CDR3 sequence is CASSPLMGANYGYTF. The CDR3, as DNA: TGTGCCAGCAGCCCTCTCATGGGGGCCAACTATGGCTACACCTTC.

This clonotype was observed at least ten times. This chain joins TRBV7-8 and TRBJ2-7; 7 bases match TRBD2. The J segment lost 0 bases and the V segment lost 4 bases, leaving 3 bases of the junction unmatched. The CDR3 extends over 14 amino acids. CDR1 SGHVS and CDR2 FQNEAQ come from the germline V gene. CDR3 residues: CASSYGGSSYEQYF. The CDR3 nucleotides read TGTGCCAGCAGCTACGGCGGGAGCTCCTACGAGCAGTACTTC.

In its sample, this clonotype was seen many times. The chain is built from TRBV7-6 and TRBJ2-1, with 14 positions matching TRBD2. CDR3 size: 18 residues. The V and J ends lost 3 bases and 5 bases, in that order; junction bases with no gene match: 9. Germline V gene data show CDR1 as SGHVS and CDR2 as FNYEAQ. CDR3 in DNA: TGTGCCAGCAGCTTCCAGTGGGTGACTAGCGGGAGGGACAATGAGCAGTTCTTC. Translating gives CASSFQWVTSGRDNEQFF.

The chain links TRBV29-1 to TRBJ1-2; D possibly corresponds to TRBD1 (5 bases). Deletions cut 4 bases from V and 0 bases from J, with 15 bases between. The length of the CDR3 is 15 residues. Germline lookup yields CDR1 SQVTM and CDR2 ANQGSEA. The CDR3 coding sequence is TGCAGCGTTGGGGGGGTGCCAACCACTAACTATGGCTACACCTTC. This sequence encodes CSVGGVPTTNYGYTF.

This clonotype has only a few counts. DNA of the CDR3: TGTGCCAGCAGCTCCCAGCGGCGGGGACAGGGGGCTGGAGGCTACACCTTC. It translates to CASSSQRRGQGAGGYTF. The V and J genes are TRBV7-8 and TRBJ1-2; 12 bases fit TRBD1. This CDR3 has 17 residues. In germline, CDR1 is SGHVS, CDR2 FQNEAQ. The V and J ends lost 4 bases and 8 bases, in that order; junction bases with no gene match: 14. Filled out from reference TRBV7-8 and TRBJ1-2, the complete variable domain reads GAGVSQSPRYKVAKRGQDVALRCDPISGHVSLFWYQQALGQGPEFLTYFQNEAQLDKSGLPSDRFFAERPEGSVSTLKIQRTQQEDSAVYLCASSSQRRGQGAGGYTFGSGTRLTVV.

The CDR3 is CASSVGLAGGHQFF. The CDR3 bases are TGTGCCAGCAGTGTGGGACTAGCGGGGGGGCACCAGTTCTTC. The chain joins TRBV12-3 or TRBV12-4 to TRBJ2-1, with 16 positions matching TRBD2. The J segment lost 13 bases and the V segment lost 5 bases, leaving 5 bases of the junction unmatched. The length of the CDR3 is 14 residues.

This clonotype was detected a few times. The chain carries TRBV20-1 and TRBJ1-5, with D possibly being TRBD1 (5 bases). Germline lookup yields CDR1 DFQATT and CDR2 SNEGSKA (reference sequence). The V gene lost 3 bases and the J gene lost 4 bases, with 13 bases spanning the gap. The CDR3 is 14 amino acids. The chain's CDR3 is CSARGQVWNQPQHF. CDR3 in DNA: TGCAGTGCTAGGGGGCAGGTCTGGAATCAGCCCCAGCATTTT.

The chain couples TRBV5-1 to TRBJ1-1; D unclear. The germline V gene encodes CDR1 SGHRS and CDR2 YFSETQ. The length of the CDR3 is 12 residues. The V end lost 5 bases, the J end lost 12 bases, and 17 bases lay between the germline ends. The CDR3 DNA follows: TGCGCCAGCAGTAGTTCGGCCACGAGTACTTTCTTT. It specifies CASSSSATSTFF.

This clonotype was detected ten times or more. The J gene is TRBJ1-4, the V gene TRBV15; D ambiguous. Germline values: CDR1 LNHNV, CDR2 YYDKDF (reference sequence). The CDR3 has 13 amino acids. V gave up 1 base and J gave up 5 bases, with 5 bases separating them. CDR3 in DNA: TGTGCCACCAGCAGAGCCCCGAATGAAAAACTGTTTTTT. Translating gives CATSRAPNEKLFF.

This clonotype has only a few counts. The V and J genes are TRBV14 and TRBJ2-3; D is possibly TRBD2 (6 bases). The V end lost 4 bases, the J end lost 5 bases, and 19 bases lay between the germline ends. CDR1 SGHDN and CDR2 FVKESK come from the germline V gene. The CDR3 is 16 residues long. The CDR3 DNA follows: TGTGCCAGCAGCCCTCTCGGCGGGACGGGCCGAGATACGCAGTATTTT. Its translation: CASSPLGGTGRDTQYF. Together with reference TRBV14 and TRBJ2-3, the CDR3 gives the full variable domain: EAGVTQFPSHSVIEKGQTVTLRCDPISGHDNLYWYRRVMGKEIKFLLHFVKESKQDESGMPNNRFLAERTGGTYSTLKVQPAELEDSGVYFCASSPLGGTGRDTQYFGPGTRLTVL.

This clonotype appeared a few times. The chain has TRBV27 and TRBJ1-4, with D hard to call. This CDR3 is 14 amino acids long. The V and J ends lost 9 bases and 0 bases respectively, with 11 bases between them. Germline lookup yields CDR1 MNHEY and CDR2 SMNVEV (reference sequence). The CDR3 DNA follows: TGTGCCAGTTGGGCAGACGCAACTAATGAAAAACTGTTTTTT. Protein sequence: CASWADATNEKLFF.

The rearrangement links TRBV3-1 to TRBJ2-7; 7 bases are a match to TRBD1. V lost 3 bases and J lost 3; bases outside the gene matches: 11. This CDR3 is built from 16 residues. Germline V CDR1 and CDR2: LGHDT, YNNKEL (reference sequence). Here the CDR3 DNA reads TGTGCCAGCAGCCAGGCGAACACTTGGACAGGCTACGAGCAGTACTTC. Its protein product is CASSQANTWTGYEQYF.

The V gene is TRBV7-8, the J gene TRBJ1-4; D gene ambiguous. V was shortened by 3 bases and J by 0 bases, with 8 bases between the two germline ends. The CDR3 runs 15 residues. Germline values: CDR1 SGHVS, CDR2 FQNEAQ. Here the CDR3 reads CASSFEGATNEKLFF. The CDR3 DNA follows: TGTGCCAGCAGCTTTGAAGGAGCAACTAATGAAAAACTGTTTTTT.

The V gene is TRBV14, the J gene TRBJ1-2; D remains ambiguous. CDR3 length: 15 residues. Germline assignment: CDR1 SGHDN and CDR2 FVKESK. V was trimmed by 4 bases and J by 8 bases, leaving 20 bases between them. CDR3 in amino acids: CASSRRDTSSYGYTF. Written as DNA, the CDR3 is TGTGCCAGCAGCCGAAGAGACACCTCCTCATACGGCTACACCTTC. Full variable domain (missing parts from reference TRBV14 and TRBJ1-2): EAGVTQFPSHSVIEKGQTVTLRCDPISGHDNLYWYRRVMGKEIKFLLHFVKESKQDESGMPNNRFLAERTGGTYSTLKVQPAELEDSGVYFCASSRRDTSSYGYTFGSGTRLTVV.